Presented here are 8 T cell receptor beta chains from one specimen sequenced in a study of OX40 agonist ivuxolimab in advanced cancers. Generated by immunoSEQ multiplex PCR, the TCRdb table keeps only in-frame clones and is missing some. The table lists 36,000 or so clones, approximately 80% of them singletons, with over 20% in the top ten. The sample consisted of CD4+ or CD8+ T cells sorted from blood, taken in a trial of the OX40 agonist ivuxolimab. Receptor source: an adult with an advanced solid tumor such as melanoma, head and neck, liver or kidney cancer.

The chain couples TRBV5-1 to TRBJ2-7, with D tentatively TRBD1 (6 bases). Trimming stripped 3 bases from V and 1 base from J, with 11 bases between. Germline V lookup: CDR1 SGHRS, CDR2 YFSETQ. This CDR3 has 14 amino acids. CDR3 coding DNA: TGCGCCAGCAGCTACCCAGGGGAATCCTACGAGCAGTACTTC. Amino acids: CASSYPGESYEQYF.

This clone was detected once. The genes are TRBV7-6 and TRBJ2-7, with D hard to call. Germline V gene data show CDR1 as SGHVS and CDR2 as FNYEAQ. Trimming left V 2 bases short and J 7 bases short, with 9 bases between. The CDR3 has 12 amino acids. The CDR3: CASSLTSTEQYF. DNA for the CDR3: TGTGCCAGCAGCTTAACCTCGACTGAGCAGTACTTC.

The rearrangement joins TRBV7-9 to TRBJ1-1; a possible D gene is TRBD1 (6 bases). Between the trimmed V and J ends, which lost 5 bases and 1 base, there was a span of 14 bases. The CDR3 runs 15 residues. The V gene's germline CDR1 is SEHNR and CDR2 FQNEAQ (reference sequence). The CDR3 bases are TGTGCCAGCAGCCCCCGGGACACATCGAACACTGAAGCTTTCTTT. Translated, it gives CASSPRDTSNTEAFF. Together with reference TRBV7-9 and TRBJ1-1, the CDR3 gives the full variable domain: DTGVSQNPRHKITKRGQNVTFRCDPISEHNRLYWYRQTLGQGPEFLTYFQNEAQLEKSRLLSDRFSAERPKGSFSTLEIQRTEQGDSAMYLCASSPRDTSNTEAFFGQGTRLTVV.

The J gene is TRBJ2-7, the V gene TRBV19, with 7 bases lining up with TRBD1. J was trimmed by 4 bases and V by 5 bases; bases with no gene match: 5. The CDR3 spans 13 residues. CDR1 LNHDA and CDR2 SQIVND come from the germline V gene (reference sequence). In nucleotides, the CDR3 is TGTGCCAGTAGTGCGAACAGGGGTTACGAGCAGTACTTC. Protein: CASSANRGYEQYF.

The chain carries TRBV7-6 and TRBJ2-1, with TRBD2 matching over 10 bases. CDR3 length equals 16 residues. After removal of 1 base from V and 4 bases from J, the junction contained 4 bases not matched to a gene. The germline V gene has CDR1 SGHVS and CDR2 FNYEAQ. The CDR3 DNA follows: TGTGCCAGCAGCTTAGTAGCGGGAGGCCCTTACAATGAGCAGTTCTTC. This encodes CASSLVAGGPYNEQFF. Together with reference TRBV7-6 and TRBJ2-1, the CDR3 gives the full variable domain: GAGVSQSPRYKVTKRGQDVALRCDPISGHVSLYWYRQALGQGPEFLTYFNYEAQQDKSGLPNDRFSAERPEGSISTLTIQRTEQRDSAMYRCASSLVAGGPYNEQFFGPGTRLTVL.

V gene TRBV9 combines with J gene TRBJ2-1; 11 bases agree with TRBD2. The length of the CDR3 is 15 residues. After removal of 5 bases from V and 8 bases from J, the junction contained 9 bases not matched to a gene. CDR1 is SGDLS, CDR2 YYNGEE, per germline. The CDR3 region has the DNA TGTGCCAGCAGTCCTACTAGCGGGAGCTTCTATGAGCAGTTCTTC. Translating it yields CASSPTSGSFYEQFF.

The rearrangement joins TRBV5-5 to TRBJ1-2; D perhaps matches TRBD1 (5 bases). Per the germline V gene, CDR1 is SGHKS and CDR2 is YYEKEE (reference sequence). Trimming cost V 4 bases and J 1 base, with 17 bases left between them. This CDR3 is built from 16 residues. CDR3 sequence: CASSQEGTASNYGYTF. The CDR3 DNA reads as TGTGCCAGCAGCCAAGAGGGGACTGCGAGTAACTATGGCTACACCTTC.

This clone has only one observation. The CDR3 nucleotides read TGTGCCAGCAGCTTAGAAGCGGCAAGCTCCTACGAGCAGTACTTC. Protein sequence: CASSLEAASSYEQYF. The rearrangement joins TRBV11-2 to TRBJ2-7; perhaps TRBD2 as D (5 bases). This CDR3 has 15 amino acids. V gave up 0 bases and J gave up 0 bases, with 9 bases separating them. The germline gives CDR1 SGHAT, CDR2 FQNNGV.